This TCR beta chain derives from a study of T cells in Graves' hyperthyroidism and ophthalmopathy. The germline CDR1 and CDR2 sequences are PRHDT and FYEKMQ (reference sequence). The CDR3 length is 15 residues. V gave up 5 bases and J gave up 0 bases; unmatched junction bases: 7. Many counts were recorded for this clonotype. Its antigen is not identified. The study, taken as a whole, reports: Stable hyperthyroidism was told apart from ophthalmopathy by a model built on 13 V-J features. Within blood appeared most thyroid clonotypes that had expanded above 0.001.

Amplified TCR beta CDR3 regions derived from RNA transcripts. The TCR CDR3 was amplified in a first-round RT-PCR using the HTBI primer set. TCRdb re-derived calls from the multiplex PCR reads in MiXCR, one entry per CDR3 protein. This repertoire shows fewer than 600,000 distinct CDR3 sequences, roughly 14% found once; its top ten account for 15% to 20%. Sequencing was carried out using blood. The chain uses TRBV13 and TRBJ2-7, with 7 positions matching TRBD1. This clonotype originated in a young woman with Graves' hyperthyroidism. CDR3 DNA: TGTGCCAGCAGCCAAACGGGACAGAGCTCCTACGAGCAGTACGTC. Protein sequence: CASSQTGQSSYEQYV.